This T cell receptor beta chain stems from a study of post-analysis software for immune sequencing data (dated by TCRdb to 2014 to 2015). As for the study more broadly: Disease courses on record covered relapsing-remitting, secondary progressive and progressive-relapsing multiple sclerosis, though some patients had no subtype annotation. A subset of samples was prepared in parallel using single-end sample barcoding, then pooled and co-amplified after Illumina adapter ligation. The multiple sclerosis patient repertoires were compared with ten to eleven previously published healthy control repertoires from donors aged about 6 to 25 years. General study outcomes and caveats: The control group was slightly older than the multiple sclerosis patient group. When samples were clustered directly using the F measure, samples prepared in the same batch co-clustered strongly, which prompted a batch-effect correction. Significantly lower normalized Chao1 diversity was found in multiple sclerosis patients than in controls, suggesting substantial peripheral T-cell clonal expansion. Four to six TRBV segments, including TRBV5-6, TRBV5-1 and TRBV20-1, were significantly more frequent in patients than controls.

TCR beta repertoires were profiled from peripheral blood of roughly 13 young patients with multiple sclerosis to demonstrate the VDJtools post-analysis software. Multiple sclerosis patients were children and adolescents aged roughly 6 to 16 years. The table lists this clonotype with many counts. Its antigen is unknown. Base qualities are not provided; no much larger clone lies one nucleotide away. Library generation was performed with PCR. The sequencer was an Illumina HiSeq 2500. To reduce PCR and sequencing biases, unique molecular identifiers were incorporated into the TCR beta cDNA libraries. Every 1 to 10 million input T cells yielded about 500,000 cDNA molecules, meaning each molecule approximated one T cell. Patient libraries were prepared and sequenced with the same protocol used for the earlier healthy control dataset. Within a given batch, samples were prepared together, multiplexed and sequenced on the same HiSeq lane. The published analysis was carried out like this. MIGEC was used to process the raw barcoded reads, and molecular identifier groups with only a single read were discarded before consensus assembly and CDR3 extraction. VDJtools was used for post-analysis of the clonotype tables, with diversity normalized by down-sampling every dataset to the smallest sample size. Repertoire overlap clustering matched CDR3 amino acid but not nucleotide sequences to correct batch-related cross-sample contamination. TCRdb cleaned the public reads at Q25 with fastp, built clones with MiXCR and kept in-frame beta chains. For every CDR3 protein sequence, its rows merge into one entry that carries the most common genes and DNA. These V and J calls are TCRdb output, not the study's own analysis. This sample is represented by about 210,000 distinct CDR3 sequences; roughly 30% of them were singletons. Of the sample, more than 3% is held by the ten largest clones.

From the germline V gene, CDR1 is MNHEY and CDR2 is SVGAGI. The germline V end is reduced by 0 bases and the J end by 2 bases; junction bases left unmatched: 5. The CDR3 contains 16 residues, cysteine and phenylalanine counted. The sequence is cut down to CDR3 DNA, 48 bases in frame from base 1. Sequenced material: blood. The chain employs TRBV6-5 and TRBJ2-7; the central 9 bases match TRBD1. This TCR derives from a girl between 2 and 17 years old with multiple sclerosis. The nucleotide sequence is TGTGCCAGCAGTTACTCCGGGACAGGGAATCCCTACGAGCAGTACTTC. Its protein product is CASSYSGTGNPYEQYF.